This T cell receptor (beta chain) was recorded in a study of blood T cell repertoires in COVID-19. V lost 0 bases and J 2 bases, leaving 11 bases between the germline ends. The CDR3 is 16 residues long. Germline CDR1 reads SGHRS; CDR2 reads YFSETQ. Recovery among Cohort 3 donors was established by two negative PCRs, clearance, or symptom resolution. Clones were sequenced by immunoSEQ multiplex PCR, and TCRdb holds only the in-frame ones, with some missing. In the table there are about 160,000 clones, more than 75% of which are singletons. The material sequenced was PBMCs or T cells enriched from blood (not recorded which). This rearrangement joins TRBV5-1 to TRBJ2-2, with D perhaps TRBD1 (6 bases). The TCR sequence derives from a man aged 40-55 years who had recovered from COVID-19. The CDR3 is CASSLDATGNTGELFF. The CDR3 nucleotides read TGCGCCAGCAGCTTGGACGCGACAGGAAACACCGGGGAGCTGTTTTTT.